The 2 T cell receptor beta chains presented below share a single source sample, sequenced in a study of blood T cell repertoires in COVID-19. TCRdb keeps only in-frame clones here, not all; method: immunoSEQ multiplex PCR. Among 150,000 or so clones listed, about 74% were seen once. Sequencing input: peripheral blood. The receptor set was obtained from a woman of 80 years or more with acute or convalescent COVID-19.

As DNA, the CDR3 is TGTGCCAGCAGCCCCCGATTCGTGGAGGACCCGAGAAATGAGCAGTTCTTC. Protein sequence: CASSPRFVEDPRNEQFF. The J gene is TRBJ2-1, the V gene TRBV3-1 (or the pseudogene TRBV3-2); D perhaps matches TRBD2 (5 bases). The CDR3 is made up of 17 amino acids. Germline-derived CDR1 and CDR2 are LGHDT and YNNKEL (reference sequence). V was shortened by 4 bases and J by 7 bases, with 23 bases between the two germline ends.

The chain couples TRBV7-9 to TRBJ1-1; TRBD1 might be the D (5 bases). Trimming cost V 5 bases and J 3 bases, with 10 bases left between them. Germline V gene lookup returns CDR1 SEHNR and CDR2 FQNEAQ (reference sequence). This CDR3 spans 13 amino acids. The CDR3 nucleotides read TGTGCCAGCAGCCCCTTGACAGACACTGAAGCTTTCTTT. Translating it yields CASSPLTDTEAFF.